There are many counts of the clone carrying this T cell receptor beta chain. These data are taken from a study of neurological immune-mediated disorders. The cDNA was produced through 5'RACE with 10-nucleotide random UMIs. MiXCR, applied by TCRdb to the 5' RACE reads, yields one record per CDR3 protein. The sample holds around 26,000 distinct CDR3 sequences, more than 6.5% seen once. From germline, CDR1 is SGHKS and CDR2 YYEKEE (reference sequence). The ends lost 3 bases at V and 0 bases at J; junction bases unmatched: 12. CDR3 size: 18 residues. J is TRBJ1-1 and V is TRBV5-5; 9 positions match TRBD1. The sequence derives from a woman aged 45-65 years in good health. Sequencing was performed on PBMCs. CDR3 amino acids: CASSSVFRDRVLNTEAFF. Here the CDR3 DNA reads TGTGCCAGCAGCTCTGTCTTCCGGGACAGGGTCCTGAACACTGAAGCTTTCTTT.